One sample yielded the 6 T cell receptor beta chains listed below, sequenced in a study of glioma-infiltrating T cells. TCR alpha and beta CDR3 regions were amplified from RNA using iRepertoire nested multiplex PCR. TCRdb re-derived calls from the multiplex PCR reads in MiXCR, one entry per CDR3 protein. This repertoire shows about 410,000 distinct CDR3 sequences, more than 35% found once; its top ten account for around 13%. Sequencing used glioma tissue, nonneoplastic brain tissue, or PBMCs (not recorded which). These receptors were taken from a human donor with low-grade glioma or glioblastoma, undergoing nonglioma brain surgery, or in good health (not recorded which).

This chain connects TRBV27 to TRBJ2-1, with 9 bases aligning to TRBD2. CDR1 is MNHEY, CDR2 SMNVEV, per germline (reference sequence). The CDR3 runs to 19 residues. J gave up 6 bases and V 5 bases, and 20 bases lay outside the gene matches. CDR3 sequence reads: CASSPRALSGGRAFNEQFF. DNA for the CDR3: TGTGCCAGCAGTCCCCGAGCCCTTTCGGGCGGGAGGGCCTTCAATGAGCAGTTCTTC.

This clonotype was picked up a small number of times. This sequence joins TRBV28 and TRBJ1-2; D is uncertain. In germline, CDR1 is MDHEN, CDR2 SYDVKM. The CDR3 totals 15 residues. The V gene lost 5 bases and the J gene lost 5 bases, with 18 bases spanning the gap. The CDR3 loop is CASSAAGPTQYGYTF. The CDR3 bases are TGTGCCAGCAGTGCCGCGGGCCCGACTCAATATGGCTACACCTTC.

This clonotype came up once. Just one base apart from a much larger clone, this may be a read error. The J gene is TRBJ2-3, the V gene TRBV28; a possible D gene is TRBD1 (6 bases). The V gene's germline CDR1 is MDHEN and CDR2 SYDVKM. Trimming took 6 bases from V and 5 from J, leaving 18 bases between them. The CDR3 has 15 residues. The CDR3 spells CASRGQEGEKDTQYF. In DNA form, the CDR3 reads TGTGCCAGCAGGGGACAAGAGGGAGAAAAAGATACGCAGTATTTT.

This rearrangement joins TRBV24-1 to TRBJ2-5; D is uncertain. CDR1 and CDR2 from the germline V gene are KGHDR and SFDVKD. The CDR3 contains 13 residues. V lost 4 bases, J lost 3 bases, and 8 bases lay in between. CDR3 loop: CATSETAEETQYF. The DNA of the CDR3 is TGTGCCACCAGTGAAACCGCCGAAGAGACCCAGTACTTC.

For this clonotype: The junction does not match germline at one end; this may be a read error. The rearrangement uses TRBV6-9 and TRBJ2-7; D call uncertain. CDR3 length: 12 residues. CDR1 MNHGY and CDR2 SVAAGI come from the germline V gene. The DNA of the CDR3 is TGTGCCAGCAATTATACGGCCTACGAGCAGTACTTC. The encoded protein is CASNYTAYEQYF.

This clonotype has at least ten counts. This rearrangement joins TRBV25-1 to TRBJ2-1, with D perhaps TRBD2 (5 bases). The CDR3 loop spans 16 amino acids. V was shortened by 4 bases and J by 7 bases, with 20 bases between the two germline ends. Germline loops: CDR1 MGHDK, CDR2 SYGVNS. DNA for the CDR3: TGTGCCAGCAGTGGACTACCGCGGTTGGGCCGTAATGAGCAGTTCTTC. Amino acid sequence: CASSGLPRLGRNEQFF.